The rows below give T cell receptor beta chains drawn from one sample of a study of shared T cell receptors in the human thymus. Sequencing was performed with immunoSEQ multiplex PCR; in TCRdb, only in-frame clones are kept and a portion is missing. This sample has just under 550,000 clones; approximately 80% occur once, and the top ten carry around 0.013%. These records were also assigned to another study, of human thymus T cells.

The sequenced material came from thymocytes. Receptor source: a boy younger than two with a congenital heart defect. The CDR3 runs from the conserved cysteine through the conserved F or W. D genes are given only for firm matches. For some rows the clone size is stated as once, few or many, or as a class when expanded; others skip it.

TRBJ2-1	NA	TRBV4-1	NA	CASSQDELNNEQFF	TGCGCCAGCAGCCAAGATGAGCTAAACAATGAGCAGTTCTTC
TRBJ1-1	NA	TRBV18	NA	CASSPTVNTEAFF	TGTGCCAGCTCCCCGACAGTGAACACTGAAGCTTTCTTT
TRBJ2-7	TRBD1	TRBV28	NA	CASSTTWAGGSSYEQYF	TGTGCCAGCAGTACTACCTGGGCAGGGGGTTCCTCCTACGAGCAGTACTTC
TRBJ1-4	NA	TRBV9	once	CASSPRGSVGEKLFF	TGTGCCAGCAGCCCCCGAGGGAGCGTGGGTGAAAAACTGTTTTTT
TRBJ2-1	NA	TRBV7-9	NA	CASSPPLVLTYYNEQFF	TGTGCCAGCAGCCCCCCCTTAGTTCTGACATACTACAATGAGCAGTTCTTC
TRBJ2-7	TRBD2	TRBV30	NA	CAWIGGSGSTTYEQYF	TGTGCCTGGATTGGTGGTAGCGGGAGTACGACCTACGAGCAGTACTTC
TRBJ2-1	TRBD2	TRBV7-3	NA	CASSPRDYRSYNEQFF	TGTGCCAGCAGCCCCAGGGACTACCGCTCCTACAATGAGCAGTTCTTC
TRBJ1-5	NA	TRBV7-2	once	CASSTPSGDQPQHF	TGTGCCAGCAGCACCCCTTCAGGGGATCAGCCCCAGCATTTT
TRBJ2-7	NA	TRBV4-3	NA	CASSFRSGTLYEQYF	TGCGCCAGCAGCTTTCGATCCGGGACACTCTACGAGCAGTACTTC
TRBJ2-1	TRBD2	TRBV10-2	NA	CASSESILGLAGGPYNEQFF	TGCGCCAGCAGTGAGTCGATATTAGGACTAGCGGGAGGGCCGTACAATGAGCAGTTCTTC
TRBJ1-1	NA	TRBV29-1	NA	CSVVVRGTEAFF	TGCAGCGTTGTGGTCCGGGGCACTGAAGCTTTCTTT
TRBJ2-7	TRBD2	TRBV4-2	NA	CASSQEVAGGSYEQYF	TGTGCCAGCAGCCAAGAGGTGGCGGGAGGGTCCTACGAGCAGTACTTC
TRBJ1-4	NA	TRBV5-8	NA	CASSPDWGSGGKLFF	TGTGCCAGCAGCCCGGACTGGGGATCGGGAGGAAAACTGTTTTTT
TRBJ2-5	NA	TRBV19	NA	CASSSEPQGETQYF	TGTGCCAGTAGTAGCGAGCCCCAGGGGGAGACCCAGTACTTC
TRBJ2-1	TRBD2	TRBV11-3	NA	CASSASPGLRYNEQFF	TGTGCCAGCAGCGCTTCCCCGGGACTACGCTACAATGAGCAGTTCTTC
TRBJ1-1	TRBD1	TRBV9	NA	CASSVEAGGTTEAFF	TGTGCCAGCAGCGTAGAAGCAGGGGGGACCACTGAAGCTTTCTTT
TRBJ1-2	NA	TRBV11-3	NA	CASSCPLNYGYTF	TGTGCCAGCAGCTGTCCACTTAACTATGGCTACACCTTC
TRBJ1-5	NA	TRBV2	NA	CASCGRGDNQPQHF	TGTGCCAGCTGCGGCAGGGGAGATAATCAGCCCCAGCATTTT
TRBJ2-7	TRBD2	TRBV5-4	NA	CASSRGSGLAGVYEQYF	TGTGCCAGCAGCCGCGGTTCGGGACTAGCGGGAGTTTACGAGCAGTACTTC
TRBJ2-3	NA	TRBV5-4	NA	CASSLGTTKGQYF	TGTGCCAGCAGTTTAGGGACAACCAAAGGGCAGTATTTT
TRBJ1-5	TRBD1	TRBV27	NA	CASSFSNKTQQGANQPQHF	TGTGCCAGCAGTTTCTCCAACAAAACGCAACAGGGGGCCAATCAGCCCCAGCATTTT
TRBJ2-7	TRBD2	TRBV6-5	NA	CASSSTGTRRSYEQYF	TGTGCCAGCAGTTCTACTGGGACTAGACGTTCCTACGAGCAGTACTTC